This TCR beta chain was sequenced during a study of shared clonotypes between healthy human individuals. On the study more broadly: Participating donors consisted of two women and a few men aged 18 to 49.

This clone appeared once. The antigen is undetermined. Each subset's genomic DNA was shared equally among a number of immunoSEQ plates. TCRdb keeps only in-frame clones here, not all; method: immunoSEQ multiplex PCR. Here the sample spans around 1.5 million clones, around 98% being singletons. Study-level findings and limits: Among non-shared clonotypes, generation probabilities were lower than among those shared by all four donors. The low donor count limited represented genetic and exposure-history diversity.

Trimming took off 6 bases at V and 4 bases at J, with 14 bases between the two ends. The CDR3 contains 14 residues. CDR1 SGHNT and CDR2 YENEEA come from the germline V gene. This TCR was recovered from a man aged 25-45 years in good health. The rearrangement links TRBV11-3 to TRBJ2-3, with a possible D match to TRBD1 (5 bases). Sequencing used naive CD4+ T cells sorted from blood. Regarding subset: CD45RA+ positively selected. CDR3 sequence reads: CASSSDPGPDTQYF. The CDR3 bases are TGTGCCAGCAGTTCCGATCCAGGGCCAGATACGCAGTATTTT.